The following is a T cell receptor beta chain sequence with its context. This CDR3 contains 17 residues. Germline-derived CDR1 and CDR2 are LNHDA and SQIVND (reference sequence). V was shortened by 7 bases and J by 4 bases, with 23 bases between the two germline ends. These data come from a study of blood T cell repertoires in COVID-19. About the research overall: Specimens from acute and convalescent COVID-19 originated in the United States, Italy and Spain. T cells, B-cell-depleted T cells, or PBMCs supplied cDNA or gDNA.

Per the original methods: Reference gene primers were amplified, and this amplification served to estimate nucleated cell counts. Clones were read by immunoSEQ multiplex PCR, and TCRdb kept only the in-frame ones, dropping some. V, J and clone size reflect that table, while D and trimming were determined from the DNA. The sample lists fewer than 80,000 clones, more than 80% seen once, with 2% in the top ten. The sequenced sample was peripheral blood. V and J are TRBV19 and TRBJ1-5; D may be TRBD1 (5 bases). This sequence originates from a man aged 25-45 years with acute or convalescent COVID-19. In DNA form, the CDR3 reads TGTGCCAGTACTCCCGGGGGAGGTTGGCAGAGAAATCAGCCCCAGCATTTT. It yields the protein CASTPGGGWQRNQPQHF. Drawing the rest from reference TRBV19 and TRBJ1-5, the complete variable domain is DGGITQSPKYLFRKEGQNVTLSCEQNLNHDAMYWYRQDPGQGLRLIYYSQIVNDFQKGDIAEGYSVSREKKESFPLTVTSAQKNPTAFYLCASTPGGGWQRNQPQHFGDGTRLSIL.